The 18 T cell receptor beta chains given below trace back to one sample, sequenced in a study of T cells in localized non-small cell lung cancer. This table comes from immunoSEQ multiplex PCR, and its TCRdb copy is limited to in-frame clones, with some not included. The sample shows over 900 clones, 21% of them seen only once. Sequencing used normal lung tissue next to the tumor, obtained before any cancer treatment. All receptors come from a male donor at least 60 years old with stage III lung adenocarcinoma.

This chain links TRBV5-1 with TRBJ1-5; the D is unclear. The CDR3 has 14 amino acids. Germline lookup yields CDR1 SGHRS and CDR2 YFSETQ. V was pared by 3 bases and J by 3 bases, with 10 bases between. The CDR3 region is CASSSDGYNQPQHF. CDR3 in DNA: TGCGCCAGCAGCTCGGACGGCTACAATCAGCCCCAGCATTTT.

This clone appeared a few times. The chain has TRBV30 and TRBJ1-6; D not resolved. Trimming left V 2 bases short and J 14 bases short, with 16 bases between. Germline-derived CDR1 and CDR2 are GTSNPN and SVGIG (reference sequence). The CDR3 covers 13 residues. CDR3 bases: TGTGCCTGGAGTCCCCGCATTGTTTTGGCCCTCCACTTT. Translated: CAWSPRIVLALHF.

The chain couples TRBV15 to TRBJ2-7; 12 bases align to TRBD2. V gave up 1 base and J gave up 2 bases; unmatched junction bases: 0. The CDR3 contains 15 residues. CDR1 is LNHNV and CDR2 is YYDKDF in the germline V gene (reference sequence). CDR3 in DNA: TGTGCCACCAGCAGAGGACTAGCGGGGGCCTACGAGCAGTACTTC. It translates to CATSRGLAGAYEQYF.

By sample share, this clone is medium-sized. This chain uses TRBV4-1 with TRBJ2-1; D may be TRBD2 (5 bases). The V and J ends lost 2 bases and 9 bases respectively, with 11 bases between them. From germline, CDR1 is MGHRA and CDR2 YSYEKL. There are 13 residues in the CDR3. The CDR3 spells CASSQSLAPEQFF. The CDR3 bases are TGCGCCAGCAGCCAATCCCTAGCACCTGAGCAGTTCTTC.

J is TRBJ2-3 and V is TRBV9; a weak D match, TRBD2 (6 bases). This CDR3 spans 15 amino acids. V was trimmed by 1 base and J by 2 bases, leaving 11 bases between them. Germline lookup yields CDR1 SGDLS and CDR2 YYNGEE. CDR3 nucleotide sequence: TGTGCCAGCAGCGTATCTGGCGGGAACACAGATACGCAGTATTTT. Translation gives CASSVSGGNTDTQYF.

The table lists this clone with a few counts. The CDR3, as DNA: TGTGCCAGCACCAACCCCCGCGGGACCGAGTATGGCTACACCTTC. Its protein product is CASTNPRGTEYGYTF. V is TRBV6-8 and J is TRBJ1-2; TRBD1 is a possible D gene (5 bases). The V gene's germline CDR1 is MNHGY and CDR2 SAAAGT. V lost 7 bases and J lost 5, with 20 bases in between. This CDR3 contains 15 residues.

The DNA for the CDR3 is TGTGCCAGCAGCACCCGGGTTAGCCTCACGAACACCGGGGAGCTGTTTTTT. Its protein product is CASSTRVSLTNTGELFF. This chain joins TRBV11-3 and TRBJ2-2; D remains ambiguous. V lost 5 bases, J lost 0 bases, and 16 bases lay in between. Germline V lookup: CDR1 SGHNT, CDR2 YENEEA. CDR3 size: 17 residues.

This clone is medium-sized. The chain carries TRBV7-2 and TRBJ2-7; D is perhaps TRBD2 (5 bases). Germline CDR1 is SGHTA and CDR2 is FQGNSA. Trimming removed 5 bases at V and 10 bases at J, with 18 bases between. The length of the CDR3 is 13 residues. The DNA of the CDR3 is TGTGCCAGCAGCGCAGGAGGATTCGCCAGCCAGTACTTC. It specifies CASSAGGFASQYF.

This clone was seen only a few times. The V call is TRBV6-7, the J call TRBJ1-1; no clear D. TRBV6-7 is marked as an open reading frame, function uncertain. V was cut by 5 bases and J by 7 bases, with 8 bases left in between. The CDR3 is 11 amino acids. This CDR3 is CASSRPGEAFF. The CDR3 DNA reads as TGTGCCAGCAGTCGGCCGGGTGAAGCTTTCTTT.

A single count supports this clone. The chain couples TRBV19 to TRBJ2-1; TRBD2 aligns across 12 bases. J gave up 8 bases and V 6 bases, and 5 bases lay outside the gene matches. CDR1 and CDR2 (germline): LNHDA, SQIVND (reference sequence). The CDR3 spans 14 residues. This chain's CDR3 is CASSGLAGKDEQFF. Here the CDR3 DNA reads TGTGCCAGTAGCGGACTAGCGGGGAAGGATGAGCAGTTCTTC.

This clone turned up a few times. The gene calls are TRBV6-8 and TRBJ1-4; D is ambiguous. CDR1 is MNHGY, CDR2 SAAAGT, per germline. The V end was cut by 6 bases, the J end by 0 bases, with 5 bases between. The CDR3 length is 13 residues. CDR3 sequence: CASRGTTNEKLFF. The CDR3 DNA reads TGTGCCAGCAGGGGAACAACTAATGAAAAACTGTTTTTT.

This sequence joins TRBV6-8 and TRBJ1-1; 9 bases fit TRBD1. Losses at the gene ends were 0 bases for V and 1 base for J; bases not matched to a gene: 9. This CDR3 is 18 amino acids long. Germline V gene lookup returns CDR1 MNHGY and CDR2 SAAAGT. The CDR3 is CASSYSGLPGQGNTEAFF. The CDR3 DNA sequence: TGTGCCAGCAGTTACTCAGGACTTCCGGGACAGGGGAACACTGAAGCTTTCTTT.

J is TRBJ2-7 and V is TRBV19; tentatively, D is TRBD2 (6 bases). V lost 6 bases and J 7 bases, leaving 19 bases between the germline ends. The CDR3 covers 14 residues. The germline gives CDR1 LNHDA, CDR2 SQIVND (reference sequence). The CDR3: CASSRERGAWEQYF. CDR3 nucleotide sequence: TGTGCCAGTAGCCGGGAGAGGGGCGCGTGGGAGCAGTACTTC.

The J gene is TRBJ2-1, the V gene TRBV29-1, with D unresolved. The CDR3 consists of 14 residues. Trimming pared 8 bases from V and 8 bases from J, leaving 22 bases between. CDR1 and CDR2 (germline): SQVTM, ANQGSEA. The CDR3 DNA reads TGCAGCCCCCGGAACCGGCCCCCCGAGGATGAGCAGTTCTTC. Translating gives CSPRNRPPEDEQFF.

This clone showed up just a few times. The CDR3 DNA is TGTGCCAGCAGCTTGGCCGGACAGGGGAGAGGCTACACCTTC. This encodes CASSLAGQGRGYTF. The V and J genes are TRBV11-3 and TRBJ1-2, with 9 positions matching TRBD1. CDR3 size: 14 residues. The V gene end was trimmed by 3 bases and the J gene end by 8 bases; junction bases not matched to a gene: 7. Germline V gene data show CDR1 as SGHNT and CDR2 as YENEEA.

This clone occurred a few times. The V gene is TRBV6-8, the J gene TRBJ1-3; TRBD1 might be the D (6 bases). Germline-derived CDR1 and CDR2 are MNHGY and SAAAGT. V gave up 5 bases and J gave up 0 bases, with 20 bases separating them. The CDR3 is 18 residues long. The CDR3 reads CASSTERGGVSSGNTIYF. The CDR3 region has the DNA TGTGCCAGCAGTACGGAAAGAGGGGGGGTGAGCTCTGGAAACACCATATATTTT.

This clone qualifies as medium-sized. V usage is TRBV6-8 and J usage is TRBJ2-1; D uncertain. Trimming took off 5 bases at V and 4 bases at J, with 12 bases between the two ends. This CDR3 is built from 14 residues. The germline V gene has CDR1 MNHGY and CDR2 SAAAGT. The CDR3 is CASSGRPGYNEQFF. CDR3 DNA: TGTGCCAGCAGTGGTCGCCCCGGGTACAATGAGCAGTTCTTC.

This clone was seen a handful of times. One junction end does not reproduce the germline sequence, and a read error may be involved. The rearrangement uses TRBV11-3 and TRBJ2-7, with 8 bases fitting TRBD1. Germline-derived CDR1 and CDR2 are SGHNT and YENEEA. The CDR3 is 14 amino acids. CDR3 residues: CASSIEDRDYEQYF. DNA for the CDR3: TGTGCCAGCAGCATAGAGGACAGGGACTACGAGCAGTACTTC.